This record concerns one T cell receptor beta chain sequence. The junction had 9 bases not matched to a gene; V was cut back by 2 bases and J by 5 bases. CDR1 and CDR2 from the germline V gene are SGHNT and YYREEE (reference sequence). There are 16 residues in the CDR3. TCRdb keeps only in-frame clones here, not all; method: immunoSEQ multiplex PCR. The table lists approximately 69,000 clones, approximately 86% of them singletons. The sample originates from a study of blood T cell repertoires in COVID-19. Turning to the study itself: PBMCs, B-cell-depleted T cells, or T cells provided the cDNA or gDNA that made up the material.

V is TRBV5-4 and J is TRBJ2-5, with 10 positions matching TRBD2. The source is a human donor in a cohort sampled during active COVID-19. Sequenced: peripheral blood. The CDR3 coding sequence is TGTGCCAGCAGCTTCGGGGGAGCGGGGGGGTCTGAGACCCAGTACTTC. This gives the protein CASSFGGAGGSETQYF.